This T cell receptor beta chain was captured in a study of immune evolution from preneoplasia to lung adenocarcinoma. Overall study findings and caveats: Top clone share appeared to fall from AAH through AIS, MIA, adenocarcinoma. Compared with EGFR-mutant or double wild-type lesions, KRAS-mutant nodules were more clonal.

Concerning this clone: Its antigen is undetermined.

Between about 2014 and 2018, patients underwent resection in Japan or China. Nucleic acids came from premalignant or tumor cells enriched by macro-dissection. Between the trimmed V and J ends, which lost 2 bases and 2 bases, there was a span of 13 bases. CDR1 and CDR2 (germline): MNHEY, SVGAGI. The CDR3 runs to 15 residues. Measured with immunoSEQ multiplex PCR; TCRdb has only the in-frame clones, and not every one. The sample shows roughly 5,000 clones, approximately 91% of them seen only once. The V and J genes are TRBV6-5 and TRBJ2-7, with a possible D match to TRBD1 (6 bases). Sequencing was carried out using FFPE atypical adenomatous hyperplasia tissue from the lung. Specified subset: atypical adenomatous hyperplasia (AAH), lung preneoplasia. This receptor was taken from a person between 65 and 79 years old with lung adenocarcinoma. In DNA form, the CDR3 reads TGTGCCAGCAGTTACCTCCCAGGGGAACCCTACGAGCAGTACTTC. This encodes CASSYLPGEPYEQYF.